One and the same sample provided the 27 T cell receptor beta chains below, sequenced in a study of CD8 T cells in Susac syndrome. cDNA came from around 0.5 to 1 ug RNA primed by random hexamers. TCRdb redid the calling of the immunoSEQ multiplex PCR reads with MiXCR, one entry per CDR3 protein. The table includes about 150,000 distinct CDR3 sequences, around 95% detected once. Source material: CD8+ T cells from PBMCs. These receptors all come from a human donor with multiple sclerosis.

The rearrangement uses TRBV9 and TRBJ2-5, with D unresolved. The V gene lost 4 bases and the J gene lost 2 bases, with 15 bases spanning the gap. The CDR3 spans 15 residues. The germline gives CDR1 SGDLS, CDR2 YYNGEE. The CDR3 DNA sequence: TGTGCCAGCAGCCCCACCACCTCTGTACAAGAGACCCAGTACTTC. This codes for CASSPTTSVQETQYF.

The CDR3 region is CASIDNEQFF. The CDR3 DNA follows: TGTGCCAGCATAGACAATGAGCAGTTCTTC. The chain couples TRBV2 to TRBJ2-1, with no clear D. Germline V gene sequence: CDR1 SNHLY, CDR2 FYNNEI. With 7 bases removed from V and 5 bases from J, the gap between germline ends came to 3 bases. The CDR3 has 10 amino acids.

The chain carries TRBV5-1 and TRBJ2-1; 7 nucleotides line up with TRBD2. The CDR3 is 15 residues long. Trimming removed 0 bases from V and 4 bases from J; junction bases left unmatched: 4. Per the germline V gene, CDR1 is SGHRS and CDR2 is YFSETQ. The chain's CDR3 is CASSLDAGDYNEQFF. The CDR3 coding sequence is TGCGCCAGCAGCTTGGATGCGGGGGATTACAATGAGCAGTTCTTC.

V usage is TRBV2 and J usage is TRBJ2-3; D might be TRBD1 or TRBD2, each matching 5 bases. The length of the CDR3 is 14 residues. Trimming pared 3 bases from V and 5 bases from J, leaving 12 bases between. The germline CDR1 and CDR2 sequences are SNHLY and FYNNEI. The CDR3: CASSEGDWRDTQYF. The CDR3, as DNA: TGTGCCAGCAGTGAGGGGGATTGGCGAGATACGCAGTATTTT.

CDR3 in amino acids: CAWNLAGGPNEQFF. The CDR3 DNA sequence: TGTGCCTGGAATCTAGCGGGGGGGCCAAATGAGCAGTTCTTC. This sequence joins TRBV30 and TRBJ2-1, with 12 bases lining up with TRBD2. The junction had 5 bases not matched to a gene; V was cut back by 4 bases and J by 7 bases. The CDR3 consists of 14 residues. In germline, CDR1 is GTSNPN, CDR2 SVGIG (reference sequence).

This clonotype was observed once. The J gene is TRBJ1-5, the V gene TRBV4-1, with D tentatively TRBD1 (6 bases). The V gene lost 8 bases and the J gene lost 4 bases, with 24 bases spanning the gap. Germline CDR1 is MGHRA and CDR2 is YSYEKL. This CDR3 spans 17 amino acids. The CDR3 reads CASAPEPGTSMNQPQHF. The CDR3 DNA sequence: TGCGCCAGCGCCCCCGAACCTGGGACATCGATGAATCAGCCCCAGCATTTT.

J is TRBJ2-3 and V is TRBV6-5; 8 nucleotides match TRBD2. Per germline, CDR1 MNHEY and CDR2 SVGAGI. This CDR3 has 15 residues. Trimming at V came to 3 bases and at J to 0 bases, leaving 2 bases not matched to a gene. The CDR3 DNA reads as TGTGCCAGCAGTTATAGCGGGGAAAGCACAGATACGCAGTATTTT. Its protein is CASSYSGESTDTQYF.

This chain links TRBV15 with TRBJ2-2; no definite D call. V was cut by 3 bases and J by 1 base, with 6 bases left in between. CDR1 is LNHNV, CDR2 YYDKDF, per germline (reference sequence). The CDR3 covers 14 residues. CDR3 coding DNA: TGTGCCACCAGCAGGGACCTGAACACCGGGGAGCTGTTTTTT. As protein: CATSRDLNTGELFF.

V usage is TRBV7-2 and J usage is TRBJ2-1, with D perhaps TRBD1 or TRBD2 (5 bases each). This CDR3 contains 16 residues. Trimming cost V 4 bases and J 4 bases, with 17 bases left between them. Germline values: CDR1 SGHTA, CDR2 FQGNSA. The CDR3 loop reads CASSSGARQRYNEQFF. The CDR3 DNA reads as TGTGCCAGCAGCTCCGGGGCAAGACAGAGATACAATGAGCAGTTCTTC.

The gene calls are TRBV14 and TRBJ1-2, with D tentatively TRBD1 (5 bases). In germline, CDR1 is SGHDN, CDR2 FVKESK. V was cut by 1 base and J by 8 bases, with 14 bases left in between. The CDR3 totals 14 residues. CDR3 sequence: CASSQAGQIRGYTF. The CDR3 nucleotides are TGTGCCAGCAGCCAAGCGGGGCAGATACGAGGCTACACCTTC.

The gene calls are TRBV13 and TRBJ1-1, with D perhaps matching TRBD1 (6 bases). Germline CDR1 reads PRHDT; CDR2 reads FYEKMQ (reference sequence). This CDR3 is 14 amino acids long. V lost 2 bases and J 7 bases, leaving 14 bases between the germline ends. The CDR3 spells CASSLNRARGEAFF. Here the CDR3 DNA reads TGTGCCAGCAGCTTAAACAGGGCCAGGGGTGAAGCTTTCTTT. Complete variable domain (other parts from reference TRBV13 and TRBJ1-1): AAGVIQSPRHLIKEKRETATLKCYPIPRHDTVYWYQQGPGQDPQFLISFYEKMQSDKGSIPDRFSAQQFSDYHSELNMSSLELGDSALYFCASSLNRARGEAFFGQGTRLTVV.

In its sample, this clonotype ranks as medium-sized. This chain joins TRBV6-1 and TRBJ1-1; D is perhaps TRBD1 (5 bases). Germline V lookup: CDR1 MNHNS, CDR2 SASEGT. Trimming removed 5 bases at V and 6 bases at J, with 7 bases between. The CDR3 consists of 11 residues. This CDR3 is CASSQGAEAFF. The CDR3 DNA is TGTGCCAGCAGTCAGGGTGCTGAAGCTTTCTTT.

The rearrangement uses TRBV18 and TRBJ2-7; a possible D gene is TRBD2 (5 bases). The ends were cut back, 2 bases at V and 6 bases at J, with 14 bases in the middle. Germline loops: CDR1 KGHSH, CDR2 LQKENI. CDR3 size: 14 residues. In DNA, the CDR3 is TGTGCCAGCTCACCAAGCAGTTCGGGGTTCGAGCAGTACTTC. This sequence encodes CASSPSSSGFEQYF.

The CDR3 reads CAIEGRTGRYTGELFF. CDR3 DNA: TGTGCCATAGAAGGGCGAACAGGGCGTTACACCGGGGAGCTGTTTTTT. The genes are TRBV2 and TRBJ2-2; the D gene is possibly TRBD1 (6 bases). The CDR3 contains 16 residues. Germline V CDR1 and CDR2: SNHLY, FYNNEI. The ends were cut back, 10 bases at V and 3 bases at J, with 21 bases in the middle. Based on the CDR3 plus reference TRBV2 and TRBJ2-2, the full variable domain is EPEVTQTPSHQVTQMGQEVILRCVPISNHLYFYWYRQILGQKVEFLVSFYNNEISEKSEIFDDQFSVERPDGSNFTLKIRSTKLEDSAMYFCAIEGRTGRYTGELFFGEGSRLTVL.

The V gene is TRBV15, the J gene TRBJ2-5, with TRBD1 matching over 11 bases. Germline loops: CDR1 LNHNV, CDR2 YYDKDF (reference sequence). This CDR3 region has 15 residues. V was pared by 6 bases and J by 4 bases, with 7 bases of the junction left unmatched. CDR3 bases: TGTGCCACCAGACATGGACAGGGGGCAGTAGAGACCCAGTACTTC. This codes for CATRHGQGAVETQYF.

The genes are TRBV13 and TRBJ1-1; D call uncertain. CDR3 length equals 15 residues. V was trimmed by 4 bases and J by 1 base, leaving 13 bases between them. The V gene's germline CDR1 is PRHDT and CDR2 FYEKMQ (reference sequence). CDR3 protein: CASSSGRRPNTEAFF. CDR3 coding DNA: TGTGCCAGCAGCTCCGGAAGAAGGCCGAACACTGAAGCTTTCTTT.

This CDR3 is CASSLVRASGGSDTQYF. CDR3 sequence (DNA): TGCGCCAGCAGCTTGGTTCGGGCTAGCGGGGGCTCAGATACGCAGTATTTT. The chain couples TRBV5-1 to TRBJ2-3; 10 nucleotides line up with TRBD2. Germline trimming cut 0 bases from V and 4 bases from J; bases unmatched to any gene: 8. CDR3 length: 17 amino acids. CDR1 is SGHRS, CDR2 YFSETQ, per germline.

The chain uses TRBV7-6 and TRBJ1-5; D uncertain. Germline CDR1 and CDR2: SGHVS and FNYEAQ. V lost 5 bases, J lost 5 bases, and 16 bases lay in between. The CDR3 sequence is 15 residues long. The CDR3 loop is CASSELRAPDQPQHF. The DNA for the CDR3 is TGTGCCAGCAGCGAACTTCGGGCTCCGGATCAGCCCCAGCATTTT. Full variable domain (rest looked up from reference TRBV7-6 and TRBJ1-5): GAGVSQSPRYKVTKRGQDVALRCDPISGHVSLYWYRQALGQGPEFLTYFNYEAQQDKSGLPNDRFSAERPEGSISTLTIQRTEQRDSAMYRCASSELRAPDQPQHFGDGTRLSIL.

This clonotype showed up just a few times. V gene TRBV13 combines with J gene TRBJ2-7; D is ambiguous. There are 13 residues in the CDR3. CDR1 and CDR2 (germline): PRHDT, FYEKMQ (reference sequence). V was pared by 3 bases and J by 5 bases, with 11 bases between. CDR3 sequence (DNA): TGTGCCAGCAGCTTGGCCCGAAGGAACGAGCAGTACTTC. This encodes CASSLARRNEQYF.

The chain couples TRBV15 to TRBJ1-6; D unresolved. The CDR3 has 18 amino acids. V lost 5 bases and J 0 bases, leaving 17 bases between the germline ends. The V gene's germline CDR1 is LNHNV and CDR2 YYDKDF (reference sequence). The CDR3 DNA sequence: TGTGCCACCAGCCGCAACCCGGAGAGGAGCTCCTATAATTCACCCCTCCACTTT. It codes for CATSRNPERSSYNSPLHF.

V is TRBV3-1 and J is TRBJ1-1; D unresolved. With 0 bases removed from V and 5 bases from J, the gap between germline ends came to 4 bases. CDR1 is LGHDT, CDR2 YNNKEL, per germline (reference sequence). The CDR3 contains 12 residues. CDR3 sequence: CASSQEETEAFF. CDR3 in DNA: TGTGCCAGCAGCCAAGAGGAGACTGAAGCTTTCTTT.

The chain carries TRBV29-1 and TRBJ2-3, with D perhaps matching TRBD1 (6 bases). CDR1 is SQVTM and CDR2 is ANQGSEA in the germline V gene. Trimming took off 6 bases at V and 2 bases at J, with 21 bases between the two ends. This CDR3 is 16 amino acids long. Written as DNA, the CDR3 is TGCAGCGTCAAACTGGGGGCTGAAGTACCCACAGATACGCAGTATTTT. This gives the protein CSVKLGAEVPTDTQYF.

The V and J genes are TRBV5-6 and TRBJ1-2, with TRBD1 matching over 7 bases. Trimming removed 0 bases from V and 2 bases from J; junction bases left unmatched: 4. Germline V gene sequence: CDR1 SGHDT, CDR2 YYEEEE. CDR3 length: 15 residues. The CDR3 nucleotides are TGTGCCAGCAGCTTGGTTCGGGACAGCAACTATGGCTACACCTTC. Translated, it gives CASSLVRDSNYGYTF. Together with reference TRBV5-6 and TRBJ1-2, the CDR3 gives the full variable domain: DAGVTQSPTHLIKTRGQQVTLRCSPKSGHDTVSWYQQALGQGPQFIFQYYEEEERQRGNFPDRFSGHQFPNYSSELNVNALLLGDSALYLCASSLVRDSNYGYTFGSGTRLTVV.

J is TRBJ2-1 and V is TRBV7-9; 8 positions agree with TRBD2. This CDR3 has 17 amino acids. Germline V gives CDR1 SEHNR, CDR2 FQNEAQ (reference sequence). V shed 4 bases, J shed 9 bases, and the junction held 17 bases outside the gene matches. Here the CDR3 DNA reads TGTGCCAGCAGCTCAAAATTAGAAGCGGGAGCCGGCACTGAGCAGTTCTTC. Its protein is CASSSKLEAGAGTEQFF.

This clonotype appeared a single time. The chain couples TRBV12-3 or TRBV12-4 to TRBJ1-4; D gene uncertain. Deletions cut 6 bases from V and 8 bases from J, with 19 bases between. The CDR3 length is 15 residues. The CDR3 is CASSPAGSGGEKLFF. The CDR3 DNA reads TGTGCCAGCAGCCCGGCGGGTTCGGGTGGAGAAAAACTGTTTTTT.

The CDR3: CASSVPRGGQGAGETQYF. The CDR3 DNA reads as TGTGCCAGCAGCGTCCCCCGGGGGGGTCAGGGGGCTGGAGAGACCCAGTACTTC. The chain employs TRBV9 and TRBJ2-5, with D possibly being TRBD1 or TRBD2 (8 bases each). CDR3 length: 18 residues. Germline V CDR1 and CDR2: SGDLS, YYNGEE. The ends were cut back, 2 bases at V and 4 bases at J, with 24 bases in the middle. Looking up the rest from reference TRBV9 and TRBJ2-5 gives the full variable domain: DSGVTQTPKHLITATGQRVTLRCSPRSGDLSVYWYQQSLDQGLQFLIQYYNGEERAKGNILERFSAQQFPDLHSELNLSSLELGDSALYFCASSVPRGGQGAGETQYFGPGTRLLVL.

This rearrangement joins TRBV24-1 to TRBJ2-1, with D possibly being TRBD2 (5 bases). The CDR3 extends over 10 amino acids. Trimming removed 12 bases from V and 9 bases from J, with 11 bases in between. Germline V gives CDR1 KGHDR, CDR2 SFDVKD. The CDR3 nucleotides are TGTGCCGCCGGCGCGGGTGAGCAGTTCTTC. Amino acids: CAAGAGEQFF.